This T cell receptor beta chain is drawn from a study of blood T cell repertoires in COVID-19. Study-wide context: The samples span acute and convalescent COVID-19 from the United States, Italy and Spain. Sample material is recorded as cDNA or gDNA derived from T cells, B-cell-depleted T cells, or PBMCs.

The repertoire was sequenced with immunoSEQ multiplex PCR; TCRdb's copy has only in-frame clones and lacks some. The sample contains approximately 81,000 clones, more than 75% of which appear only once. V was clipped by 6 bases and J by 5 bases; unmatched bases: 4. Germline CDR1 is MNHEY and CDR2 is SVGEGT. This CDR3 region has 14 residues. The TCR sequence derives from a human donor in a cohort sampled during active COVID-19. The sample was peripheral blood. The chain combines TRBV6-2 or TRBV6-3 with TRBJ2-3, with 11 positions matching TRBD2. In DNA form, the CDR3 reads TGTGCCAGCAGCCGGACTAGCGGGTTAGATACGCAGTATTTT. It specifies CASSRTSGLDTQYF.